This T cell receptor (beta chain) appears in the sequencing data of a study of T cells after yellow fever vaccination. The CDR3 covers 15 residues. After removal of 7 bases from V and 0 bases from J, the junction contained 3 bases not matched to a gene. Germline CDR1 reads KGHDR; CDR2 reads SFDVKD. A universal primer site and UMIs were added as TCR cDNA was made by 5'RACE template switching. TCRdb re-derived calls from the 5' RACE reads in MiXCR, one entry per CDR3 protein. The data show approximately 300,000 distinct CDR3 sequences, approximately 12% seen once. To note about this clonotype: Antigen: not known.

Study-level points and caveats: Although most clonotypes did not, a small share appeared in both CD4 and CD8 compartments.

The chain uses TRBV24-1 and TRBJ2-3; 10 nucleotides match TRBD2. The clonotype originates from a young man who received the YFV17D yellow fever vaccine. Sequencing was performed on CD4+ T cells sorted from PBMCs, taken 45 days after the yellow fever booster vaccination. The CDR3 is CATRPTSGSTDTQYF. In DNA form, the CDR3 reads TGTGCCACCAGGCCGACTAGCGGGAGCACAGATACGCAGTATTTT.